This T cell receptor beta chain was found in a study of CD4 T cells in relation to SARS-CoV-2 and coronaviruses. Study at large: After nine to eleven days of antigen culture, PBMC TCR beta CDR3s were sequenced. Study-wide points: Each donor contributed either pre-pandemic or post-infection samples, not both.

The repertoire was sequenced with immunoSEQ multiplex PCR; TCRdb's copy has only in-frame clones and lacks some. The sample lists 18,000 or so clones; approximately 77% were seen once. Regarding this clone: What it binds is not known.

Unexposed donor CD4+ T cells date from about 2011-2019, before the COVID-19 pandemic. After around nine days of culture, CD4+ T cells were isolated. Cells permitting, SARS-CoV-2 S/N and four cold-coronavirus spikes were tested on unexposed-donor CD4+ T cells. The CDR3 runs to 13 residues. Germline V gene sequence: CDR1 LGHDT, CDR2 YNNKEL (reference sequence). Trimming shortened V by 0 bases and J by 7 bases, and 7 bases separated the two germline ends. The TCR was taken from a human donor in good health. Sequenced sample: CD4+ T cells from PBMCs, cultured in vitro. The gene calls are TRBV3-1 (or the pseudogene TRBV3-2) and TRBJ1-5; D uncertain. CDR3: CASSQDLSQPQHF. CDR3 in DNA: TGTGCCAGCAGCCAAGATTTGTCCCAGCCCCAGCATTTT.